This record covers a single TCR beta chain. As yet, its antigen is unknown. Second-dose intervals near 4 or 12 weeks were combined. Clones were sequenced by immunoSEQ multiplex PCR, and TCRdb holds only the in-frame ones, with some missing. Of some 200,000 clones listed, approximately 89% were seen once; the top ten hold 3.4%. V was pared by 1 base and J by 1 base, with 2 bases of the junction left unmatched. The CDR3 contains 15 residues. Germline CDR1 MNHNS, CDR2 SASEGT. This specimen belongs to a study of T cell responses to AZD1222 COVID-19 vaccine. Study findings and constraints: The study sampled repertoires only after the peak T cell response. Clonal diversity may have been underestimated in mostly white British donors. As reported, nearly half of all spike-specific TCRs target variant regions that are unmutated.

The sequence derives from an adult who received the AZD1222 COVID-19 vaccine. Specimen: peripheral blood, collected 28 days after the second AZD1222 dose. V usage is TRBV6-1 and J usage is TRBJ1-2, with 8 bases aligning to TRBD1. The CDR3 spells CASSEVDRGNYGYTF. The CDR3 bases are TGTGCCAGCAGTGAAGTCGACAGGGGTAACTATGGCTACACCTTC.